These 9 T cell receptor beta chains share one sample of origin, sequenced in a study of cytomegalovirus exposure and HLA in healthy donors. The PCR ran on 60 Vbeta and 13 Jbeta primers. Method: immunoSEQ multiplex PCR; TCRdb's copy keeps in-frame clones and lacks some. Its clone listing holds some 130,000 clones. The sequenced sample was PBMCs. Every receptor here comes from a man younger than 35 in good health and CMV-seronegative.

The chain couples TRBV30 to TRBJ1-4; 7 positions match TRBD1. Looked up from germline, CDR1 is GTSNPN and CDR2 is SVGIG (reference sequence). J lost 7 bases, V lost 1 base, and 9 bases had no gene match. The CDR3 extends over 15 amino acids. The CDR3 nucleotides read TGTGCCTGGAGTGCCACCAAGGGGGCGCGTGAAAAACTGTTTTTT. As protein: CAWSATKGAREKLFF.

This chain links TRBV19 with TRBJ2-2; 8 positions agree with TRBD1. CDR1 is LNHDA, CDR2 SQIVND, per germline (reference sequence). The CDR3 has 16 amino acids. Trimming removed 4 bases from V and 1 base from J; junction bases left unmatched: 5. Here the CDR3 DNA reads TGTGCCAGTAGTACCTCCGGGACAGGGAACACCGGGGAGCTGTTTTTT. Encoded protein: CASSTSGTGNTGELFF.

The genes are TRBV28 and TRBJ1-1, with D perhaps matching TRBD1 (6 bases). From germline, CDR1 is MDHEN and CDR2 SYDVKM. This CDR3 is built from 12 residues. V dropped 4 bases and J dropped 8 bases, with 11 bases sitting between them. In DNA, the CDR3 is TGTGCCAGCAGTTCACTACAGGGAGAAGCTTTCTTT. This gives the protein CASSSLQGEAFF.

The V call is TRBV19, the J call TRBJ2-2, with D tentatively TRBD1 (5 bases). Germline assignment: CDR1 LNHDA and CDR2 SQIVND (reference sequence). Trimming removed 5 bases at V and 8 bases at J, with 15 bases between. CDR3 length: 14 amino acids. The CDR3 DNA reads as TGTGCCAGTAGTTTAAGGCAGGGTGAGGGGGAGCTGTTTTTT. It yields the protein CASSLRQGEGELFF.

The V call is TRBV7-3, the J call TRBJ1-3, with unresolved D. V dropped 5 bases and J dropped 4 bases, with 12 bases sitting between them. This CDR3 region has 14 residues. Germline-derived CDR1 and CDR2 are SGHTA and FQGTGA. This chain's CDR3 is CASSLTPNGNTIYF. DNA for the CDR3: TGTGCCAGCAGCCTCACTCCGAACGGAAACACCATATATTTT.

The V call is TRBV7-3, the J call TRBJ2-4, with 11 positions matching TRBD2. The germline V gene encodes CDR1 SGHTA and CDR2 FQGTGA. This CDR3 contains 15 residues. V lost 4 bases to trimming and J lost 9 bases; unmatched junction nucleotides: 8. CDR3 in amino acids: CASSYSGRAFGIQYF. The CDR3 DNA is TGTGCCAGCAGCTATAGCGGGAGGGCGTTTGGCATTCAGTACTTC.

The rearrangement links TRBV30 to TRBJ1-3; D not certain. V shed 0 bases and J shed 4 bases, with 4 bases lying between them. Germline V lookup: CDR1 GTSNPN, CDR2 SVGIG (reference sequence). The CDR3 sequence is 12 residues long. Here the CDR3 DNA reads TGTGCCTGGAGTGTACGGGGAAACACCATATATTTT. Translating it yields CAWSVRGNTIYF.

The V gene is TRBV11-3, the J gene TRBJ2-7; 8 bases align to TRBD2. This CDR3 region has 15 residues. Germline values: CDR1 SGHNT, CDR2 YENEEA. The junction had 6 bases not matched to a gene; V was cut back by 5 bases and J by 0 bases. CDR3 region: CASSRLGGVSYEQYF. The DNA of the CDR3 is TGTGCCAGCAGCCGCCTCGGGGGGGTCTCCTACGAGCAGTACTTC. Using reference TRBV11-3 and TRBJ2-7 for the parts outside the CDR3, the full variable domain is EAGVVQSPRYKIIEKKQPVAFWCNPISGHNTLYWYLQNLGQGPELLIRYENEEAVDDSQLPKDRFSAERLKGVDSTLKIQPAELGDSAVYLCASSRLGGVSYEQYFGPGTRLTVT.

The chain couples TRBV6-4 to TRBJ2-3; 7 bases agree with TRBD2. The CDR3 is 14 residues long. Germline CDR1 is MRHNA and CDR2 is SNTAGT. Trimming took 4 bases from V and 3 from J; bases not matched to a gene: 4. This CDR3 reads CASSGGRETDTQYF. The CDR3 nucleotides are TGTGCCAGCAGTGGAGGGCGGGAGACAGATACGCAGTATTTT.